This T cell receptor beta chain comes out of a study of blood T cell repertoires in COVID-19. Study-level information: COVID-19 samples from acute and convalescent phases originated in the United States, Italy and Spain. Sample material is recorded as cDNA or gDNA derived from T cells, B-cell-depleted T cells, or PBMCs.

Per the original methods: Amplified reference gene primers provided the basis for estimating nucleated cell counts. Sequencing was performed with immunoSEQ multiplex PCR; in TCRdb, only in-frame clones are kept and a portion is missing. V, J and clone size derive from that table, while D and trimming were established from the DNA sequence. Here the sample spans 90,000 to 120,000 clones, roughly four fifths being singletons. Germline CDR1 and CDR2: SGHRS and YFSETQ. The ends lost 4 bases at V and 1 base at J; junction bases unmatched: 2. This CDR3 spans 14 amino acids. The clonotype comes from a man between 60 and 75 years old with acute or convalescent COVID-19. The material sequenced was peripheral blood. This chain links TRBV5-1 with TRBJ1-2; 9 bases map to TRBD1. The CDR3 loop is CASSPGQGNYGYTF. The CDR3 nucleotides read TGCGCCAGCAGCCCGGGACAGGGTAACTATGGCTACACCTTC.